Included here is one T cell receptor (beta chain) sequence, with context. The CDR3 length is 15 residues. Germline V gene data show CDR1 as SQVTM and CDR2 as ANQGSEA. V lost 4 bases to trimming and J lost 3 bases, with 19 bases between them. Method: immunoSEQ multiplex PCR; TCRdb's copy keeps in-frame clones and lacks some. Altogether approximately 25,000 clones are present, more than 70% being singletons, with the ten largest covering about 1.6%. This record belongs to a study of PD-L1 blockade in urothelial cancer. The overall study: Patients with male sex and bladder-origin urothelial cancer accounted for about nine tenths of the roughly 29 enrolled.

As for time point: peripheral blood 6 weeks after treatment start. Urothelial carcinoma, locally advanced or metastatic, affected the patients. The sequence was obtained from a man between 70 and 80 years old with urothelial cancer. The material was PBMCs, obtained around atezolizumab (anti-PD-L1) treatment. The V call is TRBV29-1, the J call TRBJ2-7; a possible D gene is TRBD2 (6 bases). The CDR3 coding sequence is TGCAGCGTTGTTGCTTTTGCTCCCGGGAGCTACGAGCAGTACTTC. It translates to CSVVAFAPGSYEQYF.